This T cell receptor beta chain comes out of a study of cytomegalovirus exposure and HLA in healthy donors. Notes on the study in general: In a later analysis, a missense DCLRE1C variant was linked to TCR beta V- and J-gene trimming. Accurate predictions that matched the HLA-A and HLA-B alleles of most subjects were reportedly made from TCR beta sequences. Per a prior analysis, the majority of TCR beta V segments were productive roughly 90% or roughly 30% of the time. Most CMV-associated TCR beta chains were later found to appear HLA-restricted.

The CDR3 loop spans 13 amino acids. Per the germline V gene, CDR1 is GTSNPN and CDR2 is SVGIG (reference sequence). With 2 bases removed from V and 1 base from J, the gap between germline ends came to 8 bases. PCR employed 60 Vbeta and 13 Jbeta primers. Measured with immunoSEQ multiplex PCR; TCRdb has only the in-frame clones, and not every one. The table lists around 89,000 clones, approximately 84% of them singletons, with about 1.2% in the top ten. A note on this clone: Its target is not known.

The chain is built from TRBV30 and TRBJ1-1; D uncertain. The clonotype was recovered from a girl aged 2 to 9 in good health and CMV-seropositive. The sequencing input was PBMCs. The CDR3 nucleotides read TGTGCCTGGAGTCCAACAGAGAACACTGAAGCTTTCTTT. It specifies CAWSPTENTEAFF.